The 8 T cell receptor beta chains reported below all come from one sample, sequenced in a study of cytomegalovirus exposure and HLA in healthy donors. Vbeta (60) and Jbeta (13) primers were used in the PCR. Only in-frame clones appear in the TCRdb table, and some are missing; sequencing was by immunoSEQ multiplex PCR. The sample has about 120,000 clones; roughly three quarters are singletons. Sequences were obtained from PBMCs. These receptors all stem from a man between 45 and 60 years old in good health and CMV-seropositive.

CDR3 bases: TGCGCCAGCCGGGGGTTAGACTATGGCTACACCTTC. This encodes CASRGLDYGYTF. The V and J genes are TRBV4-3 and TRBJ1-2; TRBD1 might be the D (5 bases). This CDR3 is 12 amino acids long. Looked up from germline, CDR1 is LGHNA and CDR2 is YSLEER. Trimming removed 8 bases from V and 3 bases from J, with 10 bases in between.

The chain is built from TRBV9 and TRBJ1-3; tentative D call: TRBD1 (6 bases). Germline V gene lookup returns CDR1 SGDLS and CDR2 YYNGEE. The CDR3 has 13 residues. V dropped 4 bases and J dropped 4 bases, with 9 bases sitting between them. CDR3 amino acids: CASSTQGGNTIYF. The CDR3 bases are TGTGCCAGCAGCACACAGGGAGGAAACACCATATATTTT.

The chain combines TRBV6-5 with TRBJ1-2, with D possibly matching TRBD1 (6 bases). CDR3 length: 14 residues. V dropped 5 bases and J dropped 7 bases, with 17 bases sitting between them. Germline V lookup: CDR1 MNHEY, CDR2 SVGAGI. In DNA form, the CDR3 reads TGTGCCAGCAGTCCGACAGGCCAGAGAGGTGGCTACACCTTC. It translates to CASSPTGQRGGYTF.

In this sample, this clone turned up a few times. The chain is built from TRBV5-1 and TRBJ2-4, with a possible D match to TRBD2 (5 bases). In germline, CDR1 is SGHRS, CDR2 YFSETQ. V lost 3 bases to trimming and J lost 8 bases, with 15 bases between them. The CDR3 covers 14 residues. The CDR3 bases are TGCGCCAGCAGCTCTACCGGGGAGTTGGACATTCAGTACTTC. Protein product: CASSSTGELDIQYF.

V is TRBV5-1 and J is TRBJ1-2; D may be TRBD1 (5 bases). CDR1 and CDR2 from the germline V gene are SGHRS and YFSETQ. V was shortened by 7 bases and J by 3 bases, with 16 bases between the two germline ends. CDR3 length: 14 amino acids. CDR3 loop: CASSPGWGDYGYTF. DNA for the CDR3: TGCGCCAGCTCCCCCGGGTGGGGGGACTATGGCTACACCTTC.

This chain links TRBV9 with TRBJ2-7; 7 bases map to TRBD2. Unmatched junction bases numbered 6, after V lost 0 bases and J lost 6 bases. CDR3 length equals 14 residues. The V gene's germline CDR1 is SGDLS and CDR2 YYNGEE. CDR3 region: CASSVGLAPLEQYF. CDR3 DNA: TGTGCCAGCAGCGTAGGACTAGCTCCCCTCGAGCAGTACTTC.

The chain is built from TRBV30 and TRBJ2-7; a possible D gene is TRBD2 (6 bases). Per the germline V gene, CDR1 is GTSNPN and CDR2 is SVGIG (reference sequence). CDR3 size: 15 residues. Trimming removed 4 bases from V and 4 bases from J, with 20 bases in between. Written as DNA, the CDR3 is TGTGCCTGGACCTGCCCCCGGGAGTCCCAGTACGAGCAGTACTTC. This translates into CAWTCPRESQYEQYF.

The chain combines TRBV4-2 with TRBJ1-2; D is undetermined. Per the germline V gene, CDR1 is LGHNA and CDR2 is YNFKEQ. This CDR3 spans 14 amino acids. Between the trimmed V and J ends, which lost 5 bases and 1 base, there was a span of 11 bases. The CDR3: CASSEAEFNYGYTF. CDR3 nucleotide sequence: TGTGCCAGCAGCGAGGCAGAATTTAACTATGGCTACACCTTC.